A selection of T cell receptor beta chains follows, all from one sample in a study of T cells in narcolepsy. TCRdb keeps only in-frame clones here, not all; method: immunoSEQ multiplex PCR. Of approximately 32,000 clones in the sample, approximately 90% were seen once. The sequenced material came from CD45RA- memory CD4+ T cells from PBMCs. The receptors were sampled from a human donor with narcolepsy. The CDR3 runs from the conserved cysteine through the conserved F or W. The D gene is left open where the match is weak. For some rows the clone size is stated as once, few or many, or as a class when expanded; others skip it.

>TRBV11-2|NA|TRBJ2-3|NA
CASSLRDTESTDTQYF
TGTGCCAGCAGCTTAAGGGATACGGAGAGCACAGATACGCAGTATTTT
>TRBV19|NA|TRBJ1-1|NA
CASTYPGLGAEAFF
TGTGCCAGTACCTACCCCGGACTTGGGGCTGAAGCTTTCTTT
>TRBV28|NA|TRBJ2-7|NA
CASSFYPLGGGVRYEQYF
TGTGCCAGCAGTTTCTACCCGTTAGGAGGGGGAGTGAGGTACGAGCAGTACTTC
>TRBV7-6|NA|TRBJ2-3|once
CASSLGQGPGTDTQYF
TGTGCCAGCAGCTTAGGGCAGGGCCCAGGAACAGATACGCAGTATTTT
>TRBV2|TRBD1|TRBJ1-2|NA
CASRPQGKGYGYTF
TGTGCCAGCAGACCACAGGGGAAGGGCTATGGCTACACCTTC
>TRBV7-8|NA|TRBJ2-3|NA
CASSFDGGRTDTQYF
TGTGCCAGCAGCTTTGACGGGGGCCGCACAGATACGCAGTATTTT
>TRBV5-1|TRBD1|TRBJ2-5|NA
CASSLAMTGGQETQYF
TGCGCCAGCAGCTTGGCGATGACAGGGGGTCAAGAGACCCAGTACTTC
>TRBV10-3|TRBD2|TRBJ2-3|NA
CAISEASAGWTDTQYF
TGTGCCATCAGTGAGGCCTCAGCGGGATGGACAGATACGCAGTATTTT
>TRBV5-1|NA|TRBJ2-3|NA
CASSSLDRITDTQYF
TGCGCCAGCAGCTCCCTTGACAGGATCACAGATACGCAGTATTTT
>TRBV9|TRBD2|TRBJ2-1|NA
CASSVEISSGGAEQFF
TGTGCCAGCAGCGTAGAGATCTCTAGCGGGGGGGCGGAGCAGTTCTTC
>TRBV5-1|NA|TRBJ2-5|once
CASSLTSRETQYF
TGCGCCAGCAGCCTTACTTCCCGGGAGACCCAGTACTTC
>TRBV15|NA|TRBJ2-7|NA
CATSNEGYGEQYF
TGTGCCACCTCGAACGAGGGTTACGGCGAGCAGTACTTC
>TRBV7-2|TRBD2|TRBJ2-5|NA
CASSLALAGEKTQYF
TGTGCCAGCAGCTTAGCACTAGCGGGAGAAAAGACCCAGTACTTC
>TRBV5-1|TRBD1|TRBJ2-7|NA
CASSWGQGAYEQYF
TGCGCCAGCAGCTGGGGACAGGGGGCCTACGAGCAGTACTTC
>TRBV29-1|NA|TRBJ1-1|NA
CSAPGRLGGEAFF
TGCAGCGCTCCCGGACGCCTTGGAGGAGAAGCTTTCTTT
>TRBV6-6|NA|TRBJ2-7|NA
CASRERHRSSYEQYF
TGTGCCAGCAGAGAGCGGCATAGGAGCTCCTACGAGCAGTACTTC
>TRBV30|TRBD1|TRBJ2-3|NA
CAWRDRGHTDTQYF
TGTGCCTGGAGAGACAGGGGGCACACAGATACGCAGTATTTT
>TRBV7-3|NA|TRBJ2-2|NA
CASSLGGLNTGELFF
TGTGCCAGCAGCTTAGGGGGCCTGAACACCGGGGAGCTGTTTTTT
>TRBV30|NA|TRBJ1-2|NA
CAWASGLVNGYTF
TGTGCCTGGGCGTCAGGACTGGTGAATGGCTACACCTTC
>TRBV7-2|TRBD2|TRBJ2-5|once
CASSRPPRTSVGETQYF
TGTGCCAGCAGCCGGCCCCCTCGGACTAGCGTGGGAGAGACCCAGTACTTC
>TRBV18|NA|TRBJ1-2|once
CASSQNPGSNYGYTF
TGTGCCAGCTCACAGAACCCGGGGTCTAACTATGGCTACACCTTC
>TRBV11-3|NA|TRBJ2-5|NA
CASSGDEGGETQYF
TGTGCCAGCAGCGGAGATGAGGGGGGGGAGACCCAGTACTTC
>TRBV19|TRBD1|TRBJ1-2|NA
CASSMIPGQGYGYTF
TGTGCCAGTAGTATGATACCGGGACAGGGGTATGGCTACACCTTC
>TRBV29-1|TRBD1|TRBJ1-2|NA
CSAGQGNYGYTF
TGCAGCGCTGGACAGGGGAACTATGGCTACACCTTC
>TRBV19|TRBD1|TRBJ1-5|NA
CASSSGQGVNQPQHF
TGTGCCAGTAGCTCTGGACAGGGTGTAAATCAGCCCCAGCATTTT
>TRBV7-6|NA|TRBJ2-5|NA
CASSLTGGQETQYF
TGTGCCAGCAGCTTAACCGGAGGGCAAGAGACCCAGTACTTC
>TRBV4-3|NA|TRBJ2-3|NA
CASSQALDTDTQYF
TGCGCCAGCAGCCAGGCGCTCGACACAGATACGCAGTATTTT
>TRBV5-1|TRBD1|TRBJ1-4|once
CASKLQGAFNEKLFF
TGCGCCAGCAAATTACAGGGGGCTTTCAATGAAAAACTGTTTTTT
>TRBV11-2|NA|TRBJ2-5|NA
CASSLAGPGTQYF
TGTGCCAGCAGCCTTGCCGGCCCAGGGACCCAGTACTTC
>TRBV7-9|NA|TRBJ2-6|NA
CASSPIAVSSGANVLTF
TGTGCCAGCAGCCCCATAGCGGTCAGCTCTGGGGCCAACGTCCTGACTTTC
>TRBV4-2|TRBD2|TRBJ2-1|NA
CASSQEGGGKLARAEQFF
TGTGCCAGCAGCCAAGAGGGCGGGGGGAAGCTCGCACGGGCTGAGCAGTTCTTC
>TRBV2|TRBD1|TRBJ2-5|NA
CASRADRGAETQYF
TGTGCCAGCAGGGCGGACAGGGGGGCAGAGACCCAGTACTTC
>TRBV2|NA|TRBJ2-7|NA
CASRFSNGVSYEQYF
TGTGCCAGCAGATTTTCCAACGGGGTCTCCTACGAGCAGTACTTC
>TRBV6-5|TRBD1|TRBJ2-2|NA
CASRFRQGATGELFF
TGTGCCAGCAGATTTAGACAGGGGGCCACCGGGGAGCTGTTTTTT
>TRBV5-8|NA|TRBJ1-5|NA
CASSLGEGIEPQHF
TGTGCCAGCAGCTTGGGTGAAGGAATAGAGCCCCAGCATTTT
>TRBV30|NA|TRBJ2-1|few
CAWSVRNEQFF
TGTGCCTGGAGTGTGAGGAATGAGCAGTTCTTC
>TRBV6-1|NA|TRBJ2-7|NA
CASSEAARGSVNEQYF
TGTGCCAGCAGTGAAGCCGCCAGAGGTAGTGTCAACGAGCAGTACTTC
>TRBV4-2|TRBD2|TRBJ2-7|NA
CASSQAATTSGSSYEQYF
TGTGCCAGCAGCCAAGCCGCCACTACTAGCGGGAGCTCCTACGAGCAGTACTTC
>TRBV23-1|NA|TRBJ1-1|NA
CASSQSERCNTEAFF
TGCGCCAGCAGTCAATCGGAAAGGTGCAACACTGAAGCTTTCTTT
>TRBV27|NA|TRBJ2-5|NA
CASSLRGIPNQETQYF
TGTGCCAGCAGCCTAAGGGGGATCCCCAACCAGGAGACCCAGTACTTC
>TRBV7-3|TRBD2|TRBJ2-1|NA
CASSFTPSGLNEQFF
TGTGCCAGCAGCTTCACCCCTAGCGGGCTCAATGAGCAGTTCTTC
>TRBV7-8|TRBD2|TRBJ2-7|NA
CASSSSTSGRAYEQYF
TGTGCCAGCAGCTCGTCAACTAGCGGGAGGGCCTACGAGCAGTACTTC
>TRBV27|NA|TRBJ2-6|NA
CASSPWGAGANVLTF
TGTGCCAGCAGCCCTTGGGGAGCTGGGGCCAACGTCCTGACTTTC
>TRBV5-6|NA|TRBJ2-7|NA
CASSRPNVYEQYF
TGTGCCAGCAGCCGCCCGAACGTCTACGAGCAGTACTTC
>TRBV11-2|NA|TRBJ1-1|NA
CASSWTSGNTEAFF
TGTGCCAGCAGCTGGACTTCGGGTAACACTGAAGCTTTCTTT
>TRBV6-6|NA|TRBJ2-7|NA
CASSNPGIHEQYF
TGTGCCAGCAGCAACCCGGGGATCCACGAGCAGTACTTC
>TRBV27|NA|TRBJ1-6|NA
CASPSSEQFSPLHF
TGTGCCAGCCCCTCTTCGGAACAGTTTTCACCCCTCCACTTT
>TRBV7-3|NA|TRBJ2-3|NA
CASSFHREDTQYF
TGTGCCAGCAGCTTTCACAGGGAAGATACGCAGTATTTT
>TRBV5-6|TRBD1|TRBJ1-2|few
CASSPVGDRGNYGYTF
TGTGCCAGCAGCCCCGTGGGAGACAGGGGTAACTATGGCTACACCTTC
>TRBV28|NA|TRBJ2-3|NA
CASSSPSGFTDTQYF
TGTGCCAGCAGTTCTCCGTCCGGGTTCACAGATACGCAGTATTTT
>TRBV9|NA|TRBJ2-1|NA
CASNRGESPWNEQFF
TGTGCCAGCAACCGCGGGGAGTCACCTTGGAATGAGCAGTTCTTC
>TRBV5-1|TRBD2|TRBJ2-5|NA
CASSVPGLARETQYF
TGCGCCAGCAGCGTCCCGGGACTAGCGCGAGAGACCCAGTACTTC
>TRBV6-1|NA|TRBJ2-1|NA
CASRSPSLEQFF
TGTGCCAGCAGGTCGCCTAGCCTTGAGCAGTTCTTC
>TRBV30|NA|TRBJ2-5|NA
CAWSVGYGGTTQYF
TGTGCCTGGAGTGTAGGGTACGGCGGGACGACCCAGTACTTC